This T cell receptor beta chain was recorded in a study of early T cells in non-severe SARS-CoV-2 infection. Whole-study context: Sequenced bulk RNA came from whole blood that was unsorted, and chains were unpaired.

Tagging with unique molecular identifiers was applied to individual cDNA molecules. TCRdb independently ran MiXCR on the 5' RACE reads; one entry per CDR3 protein. The table records 68,000 or so distinct CDR3 sequences, more than 10% of them present only once. The sample consisted of whole blood. The receptor comes from an adult who was a healthcare worker with PCR-confirmed SARS-CoV-2 infection or an uninfected control (not recorded which).

Here the CDR3 reads CASSLLAGPLTF. The CDR3 bases are TGCGCCAGCAGCTTGCTCGCAGGCCCCCTCACCTTC. The chain recombines TRBV5-1 with TRBJ1-2, with D uncertain. This CDR3 has 12 residues. V was cut by 1 base and J by 13 bases, with 14 bases left in between. Germline assignment: CDR1 SGHRS and CDR2 YFSETQ.